This T cell receptor (beta chain) was profiled in a study of CD8+CD57+ T cells in acquired aplastic anemia. Study as a whole: Sorted CD4+ and CD8+ cells gave a mean 3.2 ug DNA, range about 0.19 to 27.4 ug. The study's findings and limits: Some 29 shared CD8+ CDR3s appeared highly expressed within patients' immunodominant clones.

Regarding this clonotype: No antigen is known for it. The junction does not match germline at one end; this may be a read error.

All patients picked for sequencing had shown, by flow cytometry, an expansion of CD8+CD57+ cells. Each of the patients presented with severe acquired aplastic anemia. Prior therapy had not been administered to any patient at the time of blood sampling. Germline V gives CDR1 SGHDN, CDR2 FVKESK. There are 15 residues in the CDR3. Genomic DNA provided the template from which TCR beta VDJ and CDR3 profiles were obtained. TCRdb redid the calling of the reads with MiXCR, one entry per CDR3 protein. The table lists some 120,000 distinct CDR3 sequences, approximately 36% of them singletons. The sequenced sample was sorted CD4+, CD8+, or CD8+CD57+ T cells (not recorded which) from PBMCs. V usage is TRBV14 and J usage is TRBJ2-3; 9 nucleotides align to TRBD2. The receptor's source is a human donor with aplastic anemia. As DNA, the CDR3 is TGTGCCAGCAGTCGAGCGGGGGGCATAACAGATACGCAGTGTTTT. Translating gives CASSRAGGITDTQCF.